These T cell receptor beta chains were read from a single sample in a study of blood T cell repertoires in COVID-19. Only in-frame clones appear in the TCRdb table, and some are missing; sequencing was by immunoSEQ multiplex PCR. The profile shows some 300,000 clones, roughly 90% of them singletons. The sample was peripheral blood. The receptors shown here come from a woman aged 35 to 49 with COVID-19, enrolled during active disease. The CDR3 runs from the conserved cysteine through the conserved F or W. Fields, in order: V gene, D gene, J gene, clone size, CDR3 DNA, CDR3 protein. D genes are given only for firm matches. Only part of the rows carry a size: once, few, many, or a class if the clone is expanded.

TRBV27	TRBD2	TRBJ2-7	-	TGTGCCAGCAGTCCCCGACCCGCCGGTCGACTAGCGGGGGTCTCCTACGAGCAGTACTTC	CASSPRPAGRLAGVSYEQYF
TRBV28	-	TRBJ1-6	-	TGTGCCAGCACCTGGGGGGGGAAGAGAAATTCACCCCTCCACTTT	CASTWGGKRNSPLHF
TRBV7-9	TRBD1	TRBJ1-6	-	TGTGCCAGCAGACAGGACAGGGCTAATTCACCCCTCCACTTT	CASRQDRANSPLHF
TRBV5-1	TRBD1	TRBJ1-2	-	TGCGCCAGCAGCTTGACAGGGGATAACTATGGCTACACCTTC	CASSLTGDNYGYTF
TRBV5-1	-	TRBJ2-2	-	TGCGCCAGCAGCTTGGCCTCGGTTGCGAACACCGGGGAGCTGTTTTTT	CASSLASVANTGELFF
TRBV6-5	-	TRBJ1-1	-	TGTGCCAGCAGCCCCGGGAACACTGAAGCTTTCTTT	CASSPGNTEAFF
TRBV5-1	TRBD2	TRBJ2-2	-	TGCGCCAGCAGCTTGGCAGAACTAGCGGGAGGGATCTCGAACACCGGGGAGCTGTTTTTT	CASSLAELAGGISNTGELFF
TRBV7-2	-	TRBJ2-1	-	TGTGCCAGCAGCACCCAGGGGAGTTACAATGAGCAGTTCTTC	CASSTQGSYNEQFF
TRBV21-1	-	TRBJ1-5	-	TGTGCCAGCAACCTAACAGAAACTAGCAATCAGCCCCAGCATTTT	CASNLTETSNQPQHF
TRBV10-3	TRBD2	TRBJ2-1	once	TGTGCCATCAGCCCTAGCGGGAGGGCCTATGAGCAGTTCTTC	CAISPSGRAYEQFF
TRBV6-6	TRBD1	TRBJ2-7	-	TGTGCCAGCAGTTACTCCGGGACAGCAGCCTACGAGCAGTACTTC	CASSYSGTAAYEQYF
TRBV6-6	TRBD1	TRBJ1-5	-	TGTGCCAGCAGTTACTCGGGCACAGGGGGGGATCAGCCCCAGCATTTT	CASSYSGTGGDQPQHF
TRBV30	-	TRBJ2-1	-	TGTGCCTGGAGTATGAGAGGAGGTGAGGTACGTGGGGAGCAGTTCTTC	CAWSMRGGEVRGEQFF
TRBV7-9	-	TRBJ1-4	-	TGTGCCAGCAGCTCGAGACAGCTTAATGAAAAACTGTTTTTT	CASSSRQLNEKLFF
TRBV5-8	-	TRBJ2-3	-	TGTGCCAGCAGCTTGGGGGACATAGCCTCTAGCACAGATACGCAGTATTTT	CASSLGDIASSTDTQYF
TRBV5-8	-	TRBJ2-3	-	TGTGCCAGCAGCTTGGTCCTAGATACGCAGTATTTT	CASSLVLDTQYF
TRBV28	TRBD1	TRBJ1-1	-	TGTGCCAGCAGGCCGGGACAGGGGCTTATGAACACTGAAGCTTTCTTT	CASRPGQGLMNTEAFF
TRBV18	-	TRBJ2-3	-	TGTGCCAGCTCACCACAGGTCCTAGCAGCTACTAGCACAGATACGCAGTATTTT	CASSPQVLAATSTDTQYF
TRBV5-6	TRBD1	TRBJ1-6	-	TGTGCCAGCAGCTGGGGACAGGGGGATTCACCCCTCCACTTT	CASSWGQGDSPLHF
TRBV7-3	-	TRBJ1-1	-	-	CASSFGQGALRF
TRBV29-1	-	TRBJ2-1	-	TGCAGCGTCATTGACTCCCTCGAGCAGTTCTTC	CSVIDSLEQFF
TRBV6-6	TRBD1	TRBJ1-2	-	TGTGCCAGCAGTCCGGGACAGCCGAACTATGGCTACACCTTC	CASSPGQPNYGYTF
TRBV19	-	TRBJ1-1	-	TGTGCCAGTAGTACCGATGGAGACACTGAAGCTTTCTTT	CASSTDGDTEAFF